The source of this T cell receptor beta chain is a study of blood T cell repertoires in COVID-19. Study overall: COVID-19 samples, acute and convalescent, were from the United States, Italy and Spain. Sample material is recorded as cDNA or gDNA derived from T cells, B-cell-depleted T cells, or PBMCs.

The ends were cut back, 6 bases at V and 1 base at J, with 9 bases in the middle. CDR3 length: 13 residues. Per the study methods: For nucleated cells, counts were estimated from reference gene primer amplification. Using immunoSEQ multiplex PCR, the repertoire was profiled, and TCRdb retains in-frame clones only, with some absent. V, J and clone size are taken as reported in that table, and D and trimming were inferred from the DNA itself. The repertoire consists of 150,000 to 200,000 clones, with more than 75% occurring once and the leading ten covering 2.5% to 3.5%. This sequence originates from a man in his forties with active or convalescent COVID-19. The rearrangement joins TRBV12-3 or TRBV12-4 to TRBJ1-1; D is unresolved. Sequenced material: peripheral blood. The CDR3 nucleotides are TGTGCCAGCAGCCGCCGGGGGAACACTGAAGCTTTCTTT. Protein product: CASSRRGNTEAFF.